Following are 2 T cell receptor beta chains from one sample sequenced in a study of Graves' ophthalmopathy and Graves' hyperthyroidism. Using RNA transcripts, the TCR beta CDR3 regions were amplified. The first-round RT-PCR employed HTBI primers together with the Qiagen OneStep RT-PCR kit. A multiplex PCR was then performed as the second round. TCRdb called the multiplex PCR reads again in MiXCR, with one record for every CDR3 protein. The data show a few hundred thousand distinct CDR3 sequences, just under 40% seen once. The sample was peripheral blood or thyroid tissue (not recorded which). These receptors were taken from an adult man with Graves' hyperthyroidism.

This clonotype appeared a few times. The chain recombines TRBV7-9 with TRBJ1-6, with D uncertain. V was trimmed by 5 bases and J by 7 bases, leaving 15 bases between them. This CDR3 region has 15 residues. The germline CDR1 and CDR2 sequences are SEHNR and FQNEAQ (reference sequence). The CDR3 sequence: CASSPEEGLNSPLHF. CDR3 in DNA: TGTGCCAGCAGCCCCGAGGAGGGTTTAAATTCACCCCTCCACTTT.

V is TRBV24-1 and J is TRBJ2-7; TRBD2 aligns across 12 bases. The J call could be wrong; TRBJ2-1 is a better fit for the DNA end. The V gene's germline CDR1 is KGHDR and CDR2 SFDVKD. There are 16 residues in the CDR3. The CDR3 region is CATSDGLAGTYNEQFF. DNA of the CDR3: TGTGCCACCAGTGACGGACTAGCGGGGACCTACAATGAGCAGTTCTTC.